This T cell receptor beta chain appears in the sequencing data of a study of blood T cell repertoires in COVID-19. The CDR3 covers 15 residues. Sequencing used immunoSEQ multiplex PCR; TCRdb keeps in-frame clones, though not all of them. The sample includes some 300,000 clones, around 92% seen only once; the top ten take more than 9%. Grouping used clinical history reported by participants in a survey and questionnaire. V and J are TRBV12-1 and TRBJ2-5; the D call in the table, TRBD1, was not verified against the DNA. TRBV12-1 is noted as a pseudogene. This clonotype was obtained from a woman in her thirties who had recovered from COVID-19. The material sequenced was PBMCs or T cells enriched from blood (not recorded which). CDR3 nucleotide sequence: TGTGCCAGCGCCAAGGTCAAGACAGATGAAGAGACCCAGTACTTC. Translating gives CASAKVKTDEETQYF.